This T cell receptor beta chain originates from a study of beta chain features in type 1 diabetes. About the study: Cell yields, gender and age were comparable in patients and healthy donors. Study results and limitations: Shorter templates may be favored by PCR, equally so in patients and controls.

Germline CDR1 SEHNR, CDR2 FQNEAQ (reference sequence). The CDR3 totals 13 residues. V shed 4 bases and J 14 bases; nucleotides not matched to a gene: 10. Via the markers CD45RO/CCR7/CD25/CD127/CD95/CD27, stem cell-like memory, regulatory, central memory and naive CD4+ cells were sorted. The isolated RNA, all of it, was reverse transcribed, so expressed TCRB transcripts were what got sequenced. Data came from immunoSEQ multiplex PCR; TCRdb stores just in-frame clones and leaves some out. This sample has about 360,000 clones, with around 12% found just once. This clone has a handful of counts. The antigen remains unidentified.

The sequenced sample consisted of naive CD4+ T cells from blood. The gene calls are TRBV7-9 and TRBJ2-1, with TRBD2 matching over 8 bases. This clonotype was sampled from a young man in good health. CDR3 sequence reads: CASSSFGTSLEFF. Written as DNA, the CDR3 is TGTGCCAGCAGCTCTTTCGGGACTAGTTTAGAGTTCTTC.